One and the same sample provided the 6 T cell receptor beta chains below, sequenced in a study of cytomegalovirus exposure and HLA in healthy donors. The study ran its PCR with 60 Vbeta and 13 Jbeta primers. Sequenced by immunoSEQ multiplex PCR; TCRdb stores in-frame clones only, minus some. This repertoire shows about 170,000 clones, around 77% found once; its top ten account for more than 2%. Sequencing was performed on PBMCs. Receptors were obtained from a young woman in good health and CMV-seropositive.

The chain combines TRBV19 with TRBJ2-7, with 7 bases fitting TRBD1. Trimming took 3 bases from V and 6 from J; bases not matched to a gene: 11. The CDR3 spans 15 residues. Per the germline V gene, CDR1 is LNHDA and CDR2 is SQIVND (reference sequence). The CDR3 loop is CASSMTAQGIGEQYF. The CDR3 region has the DNA TGTGCCAGTAGTATGACGGCACAGGGGATCGGCGAGCAGTACTTC.

V gene TRBV2 combines with J gene TRBJ1-1; a weak D match, TRBD1 (6 bases). Between the trimmed V and J ends, which lost 6 bases and 0 bases, there was a span of 14 bases. CDR3 length: 15 residues. Germline V CDR1 and CDR2: SNHLY, FYNNEI. CDR3 in amino acids: CASRRQVGMNTEAFF. The CDR3, as DNA: TGTGCCAGCAGACGACAGGTTGGGATGAACACTGAAGCTTTCTTT.

The chain employs TRBV5-1 and TRBJ2-5; 8 bases map to TRBD2. This CDR3 comprises 14 residues. V lost 7 bases and J lost 5; bases outside the gene matches: 10. Germline loops: CDR1 SGHRS, CDR2 YFSETQ. Written as DNA, the CDR3 is TGCGCCAGCGCGACCCGGACTAGCTTCGAGACCCAGTACTTC. Its translation: CASATRTSFETQYF. Supplemented by reference TRBV5-1 and TRBJ2-5, the full variable domain reads KAGVTQTPRYLIKTRGQQVTLSCSPISGHRSVSWYQQTPGQGLQFLFEYFSETQRNKGNFPGRFSGRQFSNSRSEMNVSTLELGDSALYLCASATRTSFETQYFGPGTRLLVL.

V gene TRBV7-2 combines with J gene TRBJ1-3, with TRBD1 matching over 7 bases. Germline assignment: CDR1 SGHTA and CDR2 FQGNSA. J was trimmed by 1 base and V by 8 bases; bases with no gene match: 2. The CDR3 spans 13 residues. Here the CDR3 DNA reads TGTGCCAGCGCACAGGGGTCTGGAAACACCATATATTTT. Residues: CASAQGSGNTIYF.

This clone is a singleton in its sample. J is TRBJ2-5 and V is TRBV5-4, with D maybe TRBD2 (5 bases). V was pared by 5 bases and J by 7 bases, with 21 bases between. Per germline, CDR1 SGHNT and CDR2 YYREEE (reference sequence). The CDR3 is 15 amino acids. As DNA, the CDR3 is TGTGCCAGCAGTTTTCCGGAACCCTCACGGGGGACCCAGTACTTC. Translating it yields CASSFPEPSRGTQYF.

This sequence joins TRBV6-5 and TRBJ2-7; TRBD1 might be the D (5 bases). V was cut by 0 bases and J by 3 bases, with 15 bases left in between. Germline V lookup: CDR1 MNHEY, CDR2 SVGAGI. CDR3 length equals 16 residues. The chain's CDR3 is CASSYSVQGRDYEQYF. CDR3 DNA: TGTGCCAGCAGTTACTCAGTCCAGGGCAGGGACTACGAGCAGTACTTC.